Only one count was recorded for the clone carrying this T cell receptor beta chain. Its target is unknown. Method: immunoSEQ multiplex PCR; TCRdb's copy keeps in-frame clones and lacks some. This sample has 20,000 to 25,000 clones, with 50% to 80% found just once. The CDR3 loop spans 12 amino acids. Between the trimmed V and J ends, which lost 3 bases and 10 bases, there was a span of 10 bases. CDR1 and CDR2 (germline): MNHEY, SMNVEV (reference sequence). This entry is derived from a study of tumor-infiltrating lymphocytes in localized non-small cell lung cancer. Study observations and caveats: Each assay used a separate piece of the same tissue. Compared with uninvolved lung, tumors showed higher T cell infiltration by TCRbeta sequencing.

This TCR came from a human donor with non-small cell lung cancer. Input material: lung tumor tissue. The chain has TRBV27 and TRBJ2-1; weak D call: TRBD1 (6 bases). The CDR3 loop reads CASSFTGREQFF. In DNA form, the CDR3 reads TGTGCCAGCAGTTTTACAGGGCGGGAGCAGTTCTTC.